This T cell receptor beta chain stems from a study of CD8 T cells in ankylosing spondylitis. Study-level findings and limits: As reported, disease-linked clones showed significant enrichment in matched ankylosing spondylitis synovial fluid.

V lost 7 bases and J lost 0, with 15 bases in between. The CDR3 has 15 residues. In regard to this clonotype: Its target is unknown.

Preparation of TCR beta libraries was done by quantitative 5'-RACE with molecular barcodes. TCRdb processed the 5' RACE reads anew with MiXCR; each CDR3 protein has one entry. The data show 350,000 to 450,000 distinct CDR3 sequences, with approximately 20% seen just once and around 13% held by the top ten. This TCR came from a male donor with ankylosing spondylitis or in good health (not recorded which). Sequenced sample: blood, either unsorted or a sorted T cell fraction (not recorded which). The chain links TRBV12-3 or TRBV12-4 to TRBJ1-1, with a tentative D call TRBD1 (5 bases). The CDR3 DNA sequence: TGTGCCAGCACTTCGTCCGGGGCACTGAACACTGAAGCTTTCTTT. It yields the protein CASTSSGALNTEAFF.